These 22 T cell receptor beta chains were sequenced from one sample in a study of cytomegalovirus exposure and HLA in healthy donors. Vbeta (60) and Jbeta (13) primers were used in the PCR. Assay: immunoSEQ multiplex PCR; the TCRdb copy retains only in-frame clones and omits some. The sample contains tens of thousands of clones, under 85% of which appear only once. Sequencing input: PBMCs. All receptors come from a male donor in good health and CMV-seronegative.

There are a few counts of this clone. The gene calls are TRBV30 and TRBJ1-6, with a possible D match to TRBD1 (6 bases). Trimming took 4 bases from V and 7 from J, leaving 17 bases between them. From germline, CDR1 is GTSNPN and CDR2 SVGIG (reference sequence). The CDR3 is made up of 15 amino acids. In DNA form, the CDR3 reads TGTGCCTGGACCCCCCAGGACAGAAGGAATTCACCCCTCCACTTT. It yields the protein CAWTPQDRRNSPLHF. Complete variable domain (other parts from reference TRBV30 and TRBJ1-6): SQTIHQWPATLVQPVGSPLSLECTVEGTSNPNLYWYRQAAGRGLQLLFYSVGIGQISSEVPQNLSASRPQDRQFILSSKKLLLSDSGFYLCAWTPQDRRNSPLHFGNGTRLTVT.

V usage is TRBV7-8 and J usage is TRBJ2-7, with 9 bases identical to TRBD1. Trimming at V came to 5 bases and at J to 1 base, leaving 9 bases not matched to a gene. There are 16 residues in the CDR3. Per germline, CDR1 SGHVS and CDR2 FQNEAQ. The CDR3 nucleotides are TGTGCCAGCAGCCAAACCGGGACAGGGTTTTCCTACGAGCAGTACTTC. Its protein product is CASSQTGTGFSYEQYF. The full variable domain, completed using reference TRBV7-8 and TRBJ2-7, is GAGVSQSPRYKVAKRGQDVALRCDPISGHVSLFWYQQALGQGPEFLTYFQNEAQLDKSGLPSDRFFAERPEGSVSTLKIQRTQQEDSAVYLCASSQTGTGFSYEQYFGPGTRLTVT.

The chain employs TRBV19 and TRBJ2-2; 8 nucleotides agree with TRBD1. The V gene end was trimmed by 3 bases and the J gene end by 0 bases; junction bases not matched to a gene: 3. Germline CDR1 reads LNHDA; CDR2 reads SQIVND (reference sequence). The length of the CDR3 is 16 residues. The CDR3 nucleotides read TGTGCCAGTAGTATGTTGACAGGGGCGAACACCGGGGAGCTGTTTTTT. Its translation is CASSMLTGANTGELFF.

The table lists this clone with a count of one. The CDR3: CASSLGGGLSGNTIYF. The CDR3 DNA sequence: TGTGCCAGCAGCTTAGGGGGGGGGCTCTCTGGAAACACCATATATTTT. V usage is TRBV7-2 and J usage is TRBJ1-3, with D possibly being TRBD1 (6 bases). Trimming cost V 1 base and J 0 bases, with 10 bases left between them. The CDR3 runs to 16 residues. Germline loops: CDR1 SGHTA, CDR2 FQGNSA.

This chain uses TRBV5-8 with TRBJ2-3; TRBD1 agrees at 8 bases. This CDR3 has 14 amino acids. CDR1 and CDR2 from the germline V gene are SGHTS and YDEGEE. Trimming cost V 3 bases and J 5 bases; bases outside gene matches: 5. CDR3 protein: CASSSGQAGDTQYF. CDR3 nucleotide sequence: TGTGCCAGCAGCTCGGGACAGGCGGGAGATACGCAGTATTTT.

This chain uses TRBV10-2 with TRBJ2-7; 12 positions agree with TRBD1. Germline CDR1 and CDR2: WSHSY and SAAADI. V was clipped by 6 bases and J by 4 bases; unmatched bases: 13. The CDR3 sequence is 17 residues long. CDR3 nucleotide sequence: TGCGCCAGCAGGCCAGGGACAGGGGGCTCGAGGTCATACGAGCAGTACTTC. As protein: CASRPGTGGSRSYEQYF.

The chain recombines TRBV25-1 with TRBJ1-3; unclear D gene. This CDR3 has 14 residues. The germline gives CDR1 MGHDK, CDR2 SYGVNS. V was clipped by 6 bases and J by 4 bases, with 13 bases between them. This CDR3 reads CASRPGLLGNTIYF. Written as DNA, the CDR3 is TGTGCCAGCAGACCGGGATTACTCGGAAACACCATATATTTT.

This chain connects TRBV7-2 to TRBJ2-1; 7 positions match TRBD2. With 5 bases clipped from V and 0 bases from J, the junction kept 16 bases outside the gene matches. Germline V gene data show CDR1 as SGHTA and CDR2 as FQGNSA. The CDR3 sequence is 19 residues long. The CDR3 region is CASSAPGKRGGSSYNEQFF. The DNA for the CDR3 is TGTGCCAGCAGCGCCCCGGGGAAGCGGGGAGGGAGCTCCTACAATGAGCAGTTCTTC.

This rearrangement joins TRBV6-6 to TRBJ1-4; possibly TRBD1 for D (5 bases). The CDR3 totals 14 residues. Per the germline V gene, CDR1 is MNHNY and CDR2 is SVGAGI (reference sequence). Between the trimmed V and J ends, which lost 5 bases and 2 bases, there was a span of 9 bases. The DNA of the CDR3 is TGTGCCAGCAGTAAGACAGTTACTAATGAAAAACTGTTTTTT. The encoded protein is CASSKTVTNEKLFF.

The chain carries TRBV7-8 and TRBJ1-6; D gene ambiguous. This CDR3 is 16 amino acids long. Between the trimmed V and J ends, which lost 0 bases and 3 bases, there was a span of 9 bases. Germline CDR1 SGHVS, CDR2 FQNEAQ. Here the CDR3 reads CASSLARGNYNSPLHF. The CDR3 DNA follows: TGTGCCAGCAGCTTAGCGCGGGGAAACTATAATTCACCCCTCCACTTT.

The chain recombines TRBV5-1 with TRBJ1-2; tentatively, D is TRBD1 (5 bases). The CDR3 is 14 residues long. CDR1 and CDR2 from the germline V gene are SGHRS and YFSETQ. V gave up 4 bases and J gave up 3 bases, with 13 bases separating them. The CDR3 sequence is CASSRAWGDYGYTF. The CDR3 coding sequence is TGCGCCAGCAGCAGGGCGTGGGGGGACTATGGCTACACCTTC.

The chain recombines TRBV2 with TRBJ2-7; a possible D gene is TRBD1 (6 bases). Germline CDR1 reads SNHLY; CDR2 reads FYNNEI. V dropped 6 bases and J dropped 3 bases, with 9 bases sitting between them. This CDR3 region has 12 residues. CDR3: CASRWTDYEQYF. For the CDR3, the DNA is TGTGCCAGCAGATGGACAGACTACGAGCAGTACTTC. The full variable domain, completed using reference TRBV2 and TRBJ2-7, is EPEVTQTPSHQVTQMGQEVILRCVPISNHLYFYWYRQILGQKVEFLVSFYNNEISEKSEIFDDQFSVERPDGSNFTLKIRSTKLEDSAMYFCASRWTDYEQYFGPGTRLTVT.

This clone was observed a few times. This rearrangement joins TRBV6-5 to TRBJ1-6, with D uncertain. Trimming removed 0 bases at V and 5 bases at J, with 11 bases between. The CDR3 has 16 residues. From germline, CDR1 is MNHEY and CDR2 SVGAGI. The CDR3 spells CASSYSGRWHNSPLHF. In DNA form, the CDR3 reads TGTGCCAGCAGTTACTCGGGGAGATGGCATAATTCACCCCTCCACTTT.

CDR3 residues: CASSRGSNYGYTF. The CDR3 DNA reads TGTGCCAGCAGTAGAGGCAGTAACTATGGCTACACCTTC. The J gene is TRBJ1-2, the V gene TRBV6-6; D is ambiguous. Germline CDR1 and CDR2: MNHNY and SVGAGI (reference sequence). With 5 bases removed from V and 1 base from J, the gap between germline ends came to 8 bases. CDR3 length equals 13 residues.

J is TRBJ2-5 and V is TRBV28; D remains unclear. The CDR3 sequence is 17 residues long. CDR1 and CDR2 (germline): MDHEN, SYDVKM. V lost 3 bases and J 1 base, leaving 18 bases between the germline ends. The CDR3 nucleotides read TGTGCCAGCAGTTTTTTTCCTGGCGGCCGGAGCCAAGAGACCCAGTACTTC. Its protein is CASSFFPGGRSQETQYF.

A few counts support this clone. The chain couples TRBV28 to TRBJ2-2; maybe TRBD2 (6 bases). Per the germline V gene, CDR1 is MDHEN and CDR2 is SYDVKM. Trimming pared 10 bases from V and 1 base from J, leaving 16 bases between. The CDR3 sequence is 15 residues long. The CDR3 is CATQEEGRNTGELFF. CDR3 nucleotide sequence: TGTGCCACCCAGGAGGAGGGGCGGAACACCGGGGAGCTGTTTTTT.

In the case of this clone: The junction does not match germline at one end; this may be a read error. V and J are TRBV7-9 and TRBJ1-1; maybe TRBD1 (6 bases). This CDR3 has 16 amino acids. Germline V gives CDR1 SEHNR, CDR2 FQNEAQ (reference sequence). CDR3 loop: CSSSFPRGVPNTEAFF. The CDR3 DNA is TGTTCCAGCAGCTTCCCCAGGGGAGTACCGAACACTGAAGCTTTCTTT.

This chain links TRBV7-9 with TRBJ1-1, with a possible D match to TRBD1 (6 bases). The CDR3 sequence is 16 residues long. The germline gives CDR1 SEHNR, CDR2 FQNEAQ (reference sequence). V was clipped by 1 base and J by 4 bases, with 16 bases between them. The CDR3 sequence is CASSLGTQGWSTEAFF. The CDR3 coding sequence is TGTGCCAGCAGCTTAGGAACCCAGGGGTGGTCCACTGAAGCTTTCTTT.

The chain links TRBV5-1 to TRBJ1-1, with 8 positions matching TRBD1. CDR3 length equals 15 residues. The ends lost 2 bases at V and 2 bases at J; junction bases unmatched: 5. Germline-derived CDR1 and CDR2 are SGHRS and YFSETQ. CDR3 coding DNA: TGCGCCAGCAGCTTATTGGGACAGGCTAACACTGAAGCTTTCTTT. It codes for CASSLLGQANTEAFF.

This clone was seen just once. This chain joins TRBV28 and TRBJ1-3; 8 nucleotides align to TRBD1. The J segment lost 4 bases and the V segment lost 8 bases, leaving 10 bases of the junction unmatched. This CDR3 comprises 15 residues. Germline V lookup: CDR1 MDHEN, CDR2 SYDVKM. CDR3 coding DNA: TGTGCCAGCGGGGCAGGGGGCAGTGACGGAAACACCATATATTTT. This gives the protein CASGAGGSDGNTIYF. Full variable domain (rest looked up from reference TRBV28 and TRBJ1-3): DVKVTQSSRYLVKRTGEKVFLECVQDMDHENMFWYRQDPGLGLRLIYFSYDVKMKEKGDIPEGYSVSREKKERFSLILESASTNQTSMYLCASGAGGSDGNTIYFGEGSWLTVV.

CDR3 coding DNA: TGTGCCAGCTCACCACGCGGAGAGACCCAGTACTTC. Its translation: CASSPRGETQYF. The chain joins TRBV18 to TRBJ2-5; D is unresolved. This CDR3 spans 12 amino acids. Germline-derived CDR1 and CDR2 are KGHSH and LQKENI. Trimming stripped 1 base from V and 4 bases from J, with 4 bases between. Using reference TRBV18 and TRBJ2-5 for the parts outside the CDR3, the full variable domain is NAGVMQNPRHLVRRRGQEARLRCSPMKGHSHVYWYRQLPEEGLKFMVYLQKENIIDESGMPKERFSAEFPKEGPSILRIQQVVRGDSAAYFCASSPRGETQYFGPGTRLLVL.

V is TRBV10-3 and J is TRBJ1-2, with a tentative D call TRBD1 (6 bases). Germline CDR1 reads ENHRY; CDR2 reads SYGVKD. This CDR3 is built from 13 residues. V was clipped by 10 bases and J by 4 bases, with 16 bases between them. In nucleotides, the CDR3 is TGTGCCACCGGACAGCCCAGCGGCTATGGCTACACCTTC. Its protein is CATGQPSGYGYTF.